This TCR beta chain was recovered during a study of blood T cell repertoires in COVID-19. Study details: The samples span acute and convalescent COVID-19 from the United States, Italy and Spain.

Germline CDR1 SEHNR, CDR2 FQNEAQ (reference sequence). This CDR3 is 12 amino acids long. The V and J ends lost 5 bases and 11 bases respectively, with 15 bases between them. How the authors handled the data: Estimated nucleated cell counts came from reference gene primer amplification. Generated by immunoSEQ multiplex PCR, the TCRdb table keeps only in-frame clones and is missing some. Clone size and the V and J calls come from that table; the DNA yielded D and trimming. The table lists about 200,000 clones, approximately 87% of them singletons. This receptor was obtained from a woman in her seventies with acute or convalescent COVID-19. The chain combines TRBV7-9 with TRBJ1-2; D may be TRBD1 (6 bases). The specimen sequenced was peripheral blood. The CDR3 bases are TGTGCCAGCAGCAATCCACAGGGTATTTACACCTTC. Its translation: CASSNPQGIYTF.